This T cell receptor beta chain was captured by sequencing in a study of cytomegalovirus exposure and HLA in healthy donors. Broader study findings: CMV serostatus alone was available as immune exposure information. Presence/absence analyses supposed approximately even sequencing depth among donors.

PCR was performed using 60 Vbeta and 13 Jbeta primers. Assay: immunoSEQ multiplex PCR; the TCRdb copy retains only in-frame clones and omits some. The data contain about 170,000 clones, approximately 80% of them singletons. At sampling all donors were nominally healthy, likely with unrecorded immune exposures. Germline V gene lookup returns CDR1 MDHEN and CDR2 SYDVKM. This CDR3 comprises 15 residues. V was clipped by 5 bases and J by 8 bases, with 21 bases between them. For this clone: Its antigen is undetermined.

The TCR comes from a woman between 50 and 59 years old in good health and CMV-seronegative. The chain employs TRBV28 and TRBJ1-2; D remains ambiguous. The material sequenced was PBMCs. The CDR3 sequence: CASSPTGRKSKGYTF. The CDR3, as DNA: TGTGCCAGCAGTCCAACCGGGAGAAAAAGCAAAGGCTACACCTTC.